This TCR beta chain was identified in a study of blood T cell repertoires in COVID-19. Study-level information: COVID-19 samples from acute and convalescent phases originated in the United States, Italy and Spain. T cells, B-cell-depleted T cells, or PBMCs supplied cDNA or gDNA.

The V and J ends lost 1 base and 3 bases, in that order; junction bases with no gene match: 0. This CDR3 spans 13 amino acids. Germline CDR1 reads LNHDA; CDR2 reads SQIVND (reference sequence). Authors' processing steps: It was from reference gene primer amplification that nucleated cell counts were estimated. Data came from immunoSEQ multiplex PCR; TCRdb stores just in-frame clones and leaves some out. V and J calls and clone size are copied from that table; D and trimming were computed from the DNA. The sample has tens of thousands of clones, roughly nine tenths seen once. The chain employs TRBV19 and TRBJ2-7; 7 positions agree with TRBD2. The TCR originated in an elderly woman with active or convalescent COVID-19. The sample taken for sequencing was peripheral blood. The CDR3 loop is CASSIASGYEQYF. The CDR3 DNA reads TGTGCCAGTAGTATAGCTAGCGGCTACGAGCAGTACTTC.